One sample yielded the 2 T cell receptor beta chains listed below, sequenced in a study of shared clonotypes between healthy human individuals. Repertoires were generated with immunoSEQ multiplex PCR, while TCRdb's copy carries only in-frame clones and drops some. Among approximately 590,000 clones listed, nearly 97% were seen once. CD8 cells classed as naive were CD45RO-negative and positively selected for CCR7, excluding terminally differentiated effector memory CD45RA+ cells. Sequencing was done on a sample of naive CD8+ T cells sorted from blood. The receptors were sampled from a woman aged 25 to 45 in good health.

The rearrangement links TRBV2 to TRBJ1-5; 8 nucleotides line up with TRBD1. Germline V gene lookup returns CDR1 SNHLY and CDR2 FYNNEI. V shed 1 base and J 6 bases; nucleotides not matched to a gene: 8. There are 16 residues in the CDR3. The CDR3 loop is CASSEGAGGARQPQHF. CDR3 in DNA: TGTGCCAGCAGTGAAGGGGCAGGGGGCGCGCGTCAGCCCCAGCATTTT.

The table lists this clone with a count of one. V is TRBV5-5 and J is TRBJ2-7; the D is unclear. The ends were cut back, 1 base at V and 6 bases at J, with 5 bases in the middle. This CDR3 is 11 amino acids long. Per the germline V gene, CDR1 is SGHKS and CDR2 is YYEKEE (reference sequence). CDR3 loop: CASSLSGEQYF. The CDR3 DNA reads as TGTGCCAGCAGCTTGTCAGGCGAGCAGTACTTC.